The 13 T cell receptor beta chains reported below all come from one sample, sequenced in a study of cytomegalovirus exposure and HLA in healthy donors. Profiled with immunoSEQ multiplex PCR; TCRdb holds only in-frame clones, not every one. The repertoire holds fewer than 200,000 clones, with roughly 90% as singletons. Sequenced sample: PBMCs. The receptors shown here come from a woman in her late teens or twenties in good health and CMV-seronegative.

Comments on this clone: Other DNA sequences from this sample encode an identical CDR3 as well. The chain has TRBV5-6 and TRBJ1-1, with no clear D. Deletions cut 0 bases from V and 1 base from J, with 4 bases between. The germline CDR1 and CDR2 sequences are SGHDT and YYEEEE. This CDR3 has 13 amino acids. In DNA, the CDR3 is TGTGCCAGCAGCTTGGGGCCGAACACTGAAGCTTTCTTT. Its protein product is CASSLGPNTEAFF.

V is TRBV25-1 and J is TRBJ2-3, with 7 positions matching TRBD2. J lost 4 bases, V lost 2 bases, and 9 bases had no gene match. Looked up from germline, CDR1 is MGHDK and CDR2 is SYGVNS. This CDR3 contains 16 residues. This CDR3 is CASSERGASGPDTQYF. The DNA of the CDR3 is TGTGCCAGCAGTGAACGTGGGGCTAGCGGACCAGATACGCAGTATTTT.

The rearrangement uses TRBV6-5 and TRBJ2-3, with a weak D call TRBD2 (7 bases). CDR1 and CDR2 (germline): MNHEY, SVGAGI. The CDR3 runs to 14 residues. Trimming cost V 3 bases and J 6 bases, with 13 bases left between them. CDR3 in amino acids: CASSYRGGEDTQYF. The CDR3 DNA reads as TGTGCCAGCAGTTATAGGGGGGGGGAGGATACGCAGTATTTT.

This clone showed up just a few times. The chain employs TRBV4-2 and TRBJ2-6; D unclear. V lost 0 bases and J 0 bases, leaving 6 bases between the germline ends. CDR3 length: 16 residues. Germline CDR1 reads LGHNA; CDR2 reads YNFKEQ. The CDR3 sequence: CASSQDLSSGANVLTF. CDR3 nucleotides: TGTGCCAGCAGCCAAGATCTGAGCTCTGGGGCCAACGTCCTGACTTTC.

This clone was picked up one time. The chain carries TRBV11-3 and TRBJ2-2; D perhaps matches TRBD2 (6 bases). The V gene lost 4 bases and the J gene lost 7 bases, with 16 bases spanning the gap. CDR1 is SGHNT, CDR2 YENEEA, per germline. CDR3 length: 15 amino acids. The CDR3 bases are TGTGCCAGCAGCTCCCAACGGAGGGGAGTCGGGGAGCTGTTTTTT. Translation: CASSSQRRGVGELFF.

The V call is TRBV6-5, the J call TRBJ1-2; 7 bases agree with TRBD1. V dropped 5 bases and J dropped 4; count of bases not matched to a gene: 1. The CDR3 consists of 12 residues. Germline V gene sequence: CDR1 MNHEY, CDR2 SVGAGI. The CDR3 protein is CASSDRAYGYTF. Written as DNA, the CDR3 is TGTGCCAGCAGTGACAGGGCCTATGGCTACACCTTC.

The CDR3 region has the DNA TGTGCCAGCTCATTAAGGGGGTTTGGGCCCGGGGAGCTGTTTTTT. It is translated as CASSLRGFGPGELFF. The gene calls are TRBV6-1 and TRBJ2-2, with D perhaps TRBD1 (6 bases). Looked up from germline, CDR1 is MNHNS and CDR2 is SASEGT. The V end lost 8 bases, the J end lost 6 bases, and 19 bases lay between the germline ends. This CDR3 comprises 15 residues.

The chain recombines TRBV19 with TRBJ1-1; possible D gene TRBD1, 6 bases. The V and J ends lost 4 bases and 7 bases respectively, with 16 bases between them. CDR3 size: 14 residues. CDR1 LNHDA and CDR2 SQIVND come from the germline V gene (reference sequence). CDR3 in amino acids: CASSKGRGSNEAFF. The DNA for the CDR3 is TGTGCCAGTAGTAAGGGCAGGGGTTCTAATGAAGCTTTCTTT.

The chain is built from TRBV5-6 and TRBJ2-7, with D hard to call. Germline CDR1 reads SGHDT; CDR2 reads YYEEEE. This CDR3 has 16 residues. Deletions cut 4 bases from V and 7 bases from J, with 24 bases between. For the CDR3, the DNA is TGTGCCAGCAGCCTCACTCGCTCACGGGTTTTCGGGGAGCAGTACTTC. This codes for CASSLTRSRVFGEQYF.

This clone was recorded once. The V gene is TRBV19, the J gene TRBJ1-2; a weak D match, TRBD1 (5 bases). Trimming stripped 4 bases from V and 4 bases from J, with 25 bases between. Germline loops: CDR1 LNHDA, CDR2 SQIVND (reference sequence). This CDR3 is built from 18 residues. The CDR3, as DNA: TGTGCCAGTAGTACCCAAGGGCGGGACTTCTCTTCTTCCTATGGCTACACCTTC. Translating it yields CASSTQGRDFSSSYGYTF.

The genes are TRBV5-6 and TRBJ2-5; D is uncertain. Germline V CDR1 and CDR2: SGHDT, YYEEEE. With 4 bases removed from V and 1 base from J, the gap between germline ends came to 14 bases. The CDR3 consists of 15 residues. In nucleotides, the CDR3 is TGTGCCAGCAGCCTCCTGGCCCCGGGCCAAGAGACCCAGTACTTC. Translated: CASSLLAPGQETQYF.

The V and J genes are TRBV19 and TRBJ1-5, with 11 bases aligning to TRBD1. The CDR3 is made up of 16 amino acids. Germline V gene sequence: CDR1 LNHDA, CDR2 SQIVND (reference sequence). V dropped 8 bases and J dropped 1; count of bases not matched to a gene: 7. CDR3 protein: CASRTGGGGSNQPQHF. CDR3 in DNA: TGTGCCAGTCGGACAGGGGGCGGGGGCAGCAATCAGCCCCAGCATTTT.

The chain couples TRBV12-2 to TRBJ1-5; the table assigns TRBD1, which was not confirmed against the DNA. TRBV12-2 is labeled a pseudogene. The CDR3 totals 13 residues. The CDR3 region has the DNA TGTGCAAGTCGCTACAGGGGGGATCAGCCCCAGCATTTT. It specifies CASRYRGDQPQHF.